This is a list of T cell receptor beta chains from one sample in a study of blood T cell repertoires in COVID-19. Sequenced by immunoSEQ multiplex PCR; TCRdb stores in-frame clones only, minus some. Of some 150,000 clones in the sample, approximately 83% were seen once. The specimen was peripheral blood. The origin of the receptors is a human donor in a cohort sampled during active COVID-19. Each CDR3 is given with its conserved first and last residue. The order of the fields is CDR3 protein, CDR3 DNA, J gene, V gene, clone size, D gene. A D gene is named only where the DNA matches it firmly. Clone size, where shown, is once, few, many, or a class for clones that have expanded.

CDR3 protein: CASSLVGTRYGETQYF; CDR3 DNA: TGTGCCAGCAGCTTAGTAGGAACCCGCTACGGGGAGACCCAGTACTTC; J gene: TRBJ2-5; V gene: TRBV7-6; clone size: -; D gene: -
CDR3 protein: CASSHPSDRVGFGHGYTF; CDR3 DNA: TGCGCCAGCAGTCACCCTTCGGACAGGGTGGGATTTGGGCATGGCTACACCTTC; J gene: TRBJ1-2; V gene: TRBV23-1; clone size: -; D gene: TRBD1
CDR3 protein: CASSLAGNTEAFF; CDR3 DNA: TGTGCCAGCAGCTTAGCCGGGAACACTGAAGCTTTCTTT; J gene: TRBJ1-1; V gene: TRBV11-3; clone size: few; D gene: -
CDR3 protein: CASSLGLTTESNQPQHF; CDR3 DNA: TGCGCCAGCAGCTTGGGCCTTACGACAGAGAGCAATCAGCCCCAGCATTTT; J gene: TRBJ1-5; V gene: TRBV5-1; clone size: -; D gene: -
CDR3 protein: CASSQEPGGTYEQYF; CDR3 DNA: TGCGCCAGCAGCCAAGAGCCAGGGGGGACCTACGAGCAGTACTTC; J gene: TRBJ2-7; V gene: TRBV4-1; clone size: -; D gene: -
CDR3 protein: CASSDPGELAGYEQYF; CDR3 DNA: TGCGCCAGCAGTGATCCGGGGGAACTAGCGGGTTACGAGCAGTACTTC; J gene: TRBJ2-7; V gene: TRBV10-2; clone size: -; D gene: TRBD2
CDR3 protein: CASSVGGAFGTDTQYF; CDR3 DNA: TGCGCCAGCAGCGTCGGGGGGGCTTTTGGCACAGATACGCAGTATTTT; J gene: TRBJ2-3; V gene: TRBV5-1; clone size: once; D gene: TRBD2
CDR3 protein: CASSQTGDNSPLHF; CDR3 DNA: TGTGCCAGCAGCCAGACGGGGGATAATTCACCCCTCCACTTT; J gene: TRBJ1-6; V gene: TRBV2; clone size: -; D gene: -
CDR3 protein: CASSLDPRGYEQYF; CDR3 DNA: TGCGCCAGCAGCTTGGATCCGCGGGGCTACGAGCAGTACTTC; J gene: TRBJ2-7; V gene: TRBV5-1; clone size: -; D gene: -
CDR3 protein: CASSTWTSGEYNEQFF; CDR3 DNA: TGTGCCAGTAGTACCTGGACTAGCGGGGAGTACAATGAGCAGTTCTTC; J gene: TRBJ2-1; V gene: TRBV19; clone size: once; D gene: TRBD2
CDR3 protein: CASSPRGLSSYNEQFF; CDR3 DNA: TGTGCCAGCAGCCCGCGGGGGCTCAGTTCGTACAATGAGCAGTTCTTC; J gene: TRBJ2-1; V gene: TRBV9; clone size: -; D gene: -
CDR3 protein: CASSLSGSNYGYTF; CDR3 DNA: TGTGCCAGCAGTCTTTCCGGGTCAAACTATGGCTACACCTTC; J gene: TRBJ1-2; V gene: TRBV6-5; clone size: -; D gene: -
CDR3 protein: CAIRPTGGNTGELFF; CDR3 DNA: TGTGCCATCAGGCCCACAGGGGGAAACACCGGGGAGCTGTTTTTT; J gene: TRBJ2-2; V gene: TRBV27; clone size: -; D gene: TRBD1
CDR3 protein: CASSPSRGLEKLFF; CDR3 DNA: TGTGCCAGCTCACCCTCCAGGGGGCTTGAAAAACTGTTTTTT; J gene: TRBJ1-4; V gene: TRBV18; clone size: once; D gene: TRBD1
CDR3 protein: CASSVQGVGQPQHF; CDR3 DNA: TGTGCCAGTAGTGTACAGGGGGTAGGTCAGCCCCAGCATTTT; J gene: TRBJ1-5; V gene: TRBV19; clone size: -; D gene: TRBD1
CDR3 protein: CASSVRDTEKLFF; CDR3 DNA: TGTGCCAGCAGTGTCCGGGACACTGAAAAACTGTTTTTT; J gene: TRBJ1-4; V gene: TRBV25-1; clone size: -; D gene: -
CDR3 protein: CASSYNSQGDGYTF; CDR3 DNA: TGTGCCAGCAGTTATAATTCACAGGGGGATGGCTACACCTTC; J gene: TRBJ1-2; V gene: TRBV6-5; clone size: -; D gene: TRBD1
CDR3 protein: CASTTSGQTDTEAFF; CDR3 DNA: TGTGCCAGTACTACATCTGGACAGACGGACACTGAAGCTTTCTTT; J gene: TRBJ1-1; V gene: TRBV19; clone size: once; D gene: -
CDR3 protein: CASSQVAFNGYTF; CDR3 DNA: TGTGCCAGCAGCCAAGTGGCCTTCAATGGCTACACCTTC; J gene: TRBJ1-2; V gene: TRBV3-1/TRBV3-2; clone size: -; D gene: -
CDR3 protein: CASIRGGVSSGELFF; CDR3 DNA: TGTGCCAGCATTAGAGGGGGCGTTAGTTCCGGGGAGCTGTTTTTT; J gene: TRBJ2-2; V gene: TRBV6-6; clone size: -; D gene: TRBD1
CDR3 protein: CASSFWTGGQDEQYF; CDR3 DNA: TGTGCCAGCAGTTTTTGGACAGGGGGCCAGGACGAGCAGTACTTC; J gene: TRBJ2-7; V gene: TRBV6-6; clone size: -; D gene: TRBD1
CDR3 protein: CASSPTSGGLGNEQFF; CDR3 DNA: TGCGCCAGCAGCCCCACTAGCGGGGGACTAGGCAATGAGCAGTTCTTC; J gene: TRBJ2-1; V gene: TRBV5-1; clone size: -; D gene: TRBD2
CDR3 protein: CASSNGHQAYNEQFF; CDR3 DNA: TGTGCCAGCAGCAACGGACATCAGGCCTACAATGAGCAGTTCTTC; J gene: TRBJ2-1; V gene: TRBV7-3; clone size: -; D gene: -
CDR3 protein: CASSYSPSGGPYEQYF; CDR3 DNA: TGTGCCAGCAGTTACTCGCCTAGCGGGGGGCCCTACGAGCAGTACTTC; J gene: TRBJ2-7; V gene: TRBV6-5; clone size: -; D gene: TRBD2
CDR3 protein: CATSIAGGPYEQYF; CDR3 DNA: TGTGCCACCAGCATAGCGGGGGGTCCCTACGAGCAGTACTTC; J gene: TRBJ2-7; V gene: TRBV15; clone size: -; D gene: TRBD2
CDR3 protein: CASSFGLARTDTQYF; CDR3 DNA: TGTGCCAGCAGCTTTGGTCTAGCGAGAACAGATACGCAGTATTTT; J gene: TRBJ2-3; V gene: TRBV13; clone size: -; D gene: -
CDR3 protein: CATSRVQGASISYEQYF; CDR3 DNA: TGTGCCACCAGCAGAGTCCAGGGGGCGTCAATTTCCTACGAGCAGTACTTC; J gene: TRBJ2-7; V gene: TRBV15; clone size: -; D gene: TRBD1
CDR3 protein: CASSLEGQAYNEQFF; CDR3 DNA: TGCGCCAGCAGCTTGGAGGGACAGGCCTACAATGAGCAGTTCTTC; J gene: TRBJ2-1; V gene: TRBV5-1; clone size: few; D gene: TRBD1
CDR3 protein: CASNGGRGGTDTQYF; CDR3 DNA: TGTGCCAGCAACGGGGGGCGAGGAGGCACAGATACGCAGTATTTT; J gene: TRBJ2-3; V gene: TRBV5-8; clone size: -; D gene: -
CDR3 protein: CATSAEGIIGTGREKLFF; CDR3 DNA: TGTGCCACCAGCGCTGAAGGGATTATAGGGACAGGCCGAGAAAAACTGTTTTTT; J gene: TRBJ1-4; V gene: TRBV15; clone size: -; D gene: TRBD1
CDR3 protein: CASSERQRGEQDTQYF; CDR3 DNA: TGTGCCAGCAGTGAAAGGCAACGGGGGGAACAAGATACGCAGTATTTT; J gene: TRBJ2-3; V gene: TRBV6-1; clone size: -; D gene: TRBD2
CDR3 protein: CASSLTGQGERKLFF; CDR3 DNA: TGTGCCAGCAGCTTAACGGGACAGGGGGAGAGAAAACTGTTTTTT; J gene: TRBJ1-4; V gene: TRBV11-2; clone size: -; D gene: TRBD1
CDR3 protein: CASSERQFSGNTIYF; CDR3 DNA: TGTGCCAGCAGCGAAAGACAGTTCTCTGGAAACACCATATATTTT; J gene: TRBJ1-3; V gene: TRBV2; clone size: -; D gene: -
CDR3 protein: CASSARTGNSPLHF; CDR3 DNA: TGTGCCAGCAGTGCAAGGACGGGAAATTCACCCCTCCACTTT; J gene: TRBJ1-6; V gene: TRBV25-1; clone size: -; D gene: -
CDR3 protein: CASSLRPQGTEAFF; CDR3 DNA: TGTGCCAGCAGCTTAAGGCCCCAGGGCACTGAAGCTTTCTTT; J gene: TRBJ1-1; V gene: TRBV7-9; clone size: -; D gene: -
CDR3 protein: CASSELRVLPQFF; CDR3 DNA: TGTGCCAGCAGTGAATTGCGGGTCCTCCCCCAGTTCTTC; J gene: TRBJ2-1; V gene: TRBV6-1; clone size: -; D gene: -
CDR3 protein: CASTRTGGYQPQHF; CDR3 DNA: TGTGCCAGCACCCGGACAGGGGGCTATCAGCCCCAGCATTTT; J gene: TRBJ1-5; V gene: TRBV2; clone size: -; D gene: TRBD1